This entry is about one T cell receptor (beta chain). What it recognizes is unknown. The sample originates from a study of CD4 T cells in relation to SARS-CoV-2 and coronaviruses. Overall study context: Of the patients, under 10 were male, 4 female, two Hispanic. Study outcomes and limitations: Pre-pandemic and post-infection samples never came from the same donor.

The CDR3 extends over 16 amino acids. CDR1 is SGHTS, CDR2 YDEGEE, per germline. The ends lost 0 bases at V and 7 bases at J; junction bases unmatched: 6. Sequencing was performed with immunoSEQ multiplex PCR; in TCRdb, only in-frame clones are kept and a portion is missing. The table has tens of thousands of clones, approximately 83% seen once. This rearrangement joins TRBV5-8 to TRBJ2-1; 11 bases fit TRBD2. This sequence was found in an adult with COVID-19. The specimen was memory CD4+ T cells from PBMCs. CDR3: CASSLVTSGSRNEQFF. CDR3 DNA sequence: TGTGCCAGCAGCTTGGTAACTAGCGGGAGTAGGAATGAGCAGTTCTTC.